This T cell receptor (beta chain) stems from a study of PD-1 blockade in classical Hodgkin lymphoma. Sample time point: newly diagnosed, previously untreated cHL patient sample. The authors purified CD4+ T cells from thawed PBMCs by magnetic negative selection. The CDR3 length is 13 residues. Germline V gives CDR1 SGHNT, CDR2 YYREEE (reference sequence). The V gene lost 5 bases and the J gene lost 5 bases, with 10 bases spanning the gap. Remarks on this clone: Its antigen is not identified.

Sequencing used immunoSEQ multiplex PCR; TCRdb keeps in-frame clones, though not all of them. This table has 15,000 to 17,000 clones, around 84% appearing once. Findings and limits, study-wide: What caused the repertoire differences, perhaps disease activity or prior therapy, remains undefined.

Sample: CD4+ T cells from blood. The chain is built from TRBV5-4 and TRBJ2-2; D gene uncertain. This TCR derives from a human donor with classical Hodgkin lymphoma. The CDR3 is CASRSEWTGELFF. The DNA of the CDR3 is TGTGCCAGCAGAAGCGAATGGACCGGGGAGCTGTTTTTT.